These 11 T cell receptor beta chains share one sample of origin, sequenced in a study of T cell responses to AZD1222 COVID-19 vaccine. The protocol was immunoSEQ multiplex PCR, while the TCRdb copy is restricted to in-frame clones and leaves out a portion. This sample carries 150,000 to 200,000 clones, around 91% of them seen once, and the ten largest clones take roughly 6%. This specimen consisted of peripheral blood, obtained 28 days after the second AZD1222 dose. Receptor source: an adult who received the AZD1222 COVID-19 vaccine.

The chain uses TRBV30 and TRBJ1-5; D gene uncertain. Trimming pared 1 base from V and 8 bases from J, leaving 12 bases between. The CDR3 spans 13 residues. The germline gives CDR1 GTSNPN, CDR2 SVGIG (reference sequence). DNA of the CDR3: TGTGCCTGGAGTGCCCTTAGCCGGGAGCCCCAGCATTTT. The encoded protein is CAWSALSREPQHF.

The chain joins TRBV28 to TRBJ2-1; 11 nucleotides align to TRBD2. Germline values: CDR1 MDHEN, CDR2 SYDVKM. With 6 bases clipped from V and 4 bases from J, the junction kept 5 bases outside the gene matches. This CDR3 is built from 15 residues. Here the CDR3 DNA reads TGTGCCAGCAGCAACGGACTAGCGGGTTACAATGAGCAGTTCTTC. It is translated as CASSNGLAGYNEQFF.

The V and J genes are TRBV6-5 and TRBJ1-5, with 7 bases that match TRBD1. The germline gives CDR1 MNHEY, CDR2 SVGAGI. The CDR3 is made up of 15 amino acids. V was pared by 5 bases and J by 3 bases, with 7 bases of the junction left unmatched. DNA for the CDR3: TGTGCCAGCAGTAGCGGACAGGCTTTCAATCAGCCCCAGCATTTT. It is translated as CASSSGQAFNQPQHF.

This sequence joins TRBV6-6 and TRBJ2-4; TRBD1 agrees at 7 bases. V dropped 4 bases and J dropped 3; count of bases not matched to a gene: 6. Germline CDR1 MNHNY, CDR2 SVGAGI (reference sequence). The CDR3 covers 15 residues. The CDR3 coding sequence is TGTGCCAGCAGTTTTGGACAGGCAAACAAAAACATTCAGTACTTC. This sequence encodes CASSFGQANKNIQYF.

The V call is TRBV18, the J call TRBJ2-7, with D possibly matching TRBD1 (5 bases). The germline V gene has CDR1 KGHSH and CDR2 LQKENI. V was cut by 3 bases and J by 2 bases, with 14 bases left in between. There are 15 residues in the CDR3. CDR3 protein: CASSPTQESTYEQYF. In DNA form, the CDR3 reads TGTGCCAGCTCACCCACACAGGAAAGCACCTACGAGCAGTACTTC. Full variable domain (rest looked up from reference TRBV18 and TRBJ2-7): NAGVMQNPRHLVRRRGQEARLRCSPMKGHSHVYWYRQLPEEGLKFMVYLQKENIIDESGMPKERFSAEFPKEGPSILRIQQVVRGDSAAYFCASSPTQESTYEQYFGPGTRLTVT.

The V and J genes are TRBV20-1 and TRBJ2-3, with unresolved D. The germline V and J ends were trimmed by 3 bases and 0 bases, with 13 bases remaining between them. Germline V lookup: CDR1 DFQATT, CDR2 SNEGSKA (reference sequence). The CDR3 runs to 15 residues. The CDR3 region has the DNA TGCAGTGCTAGTGATCCCAGGCGTAGCACAGATACGCAGTATTTT. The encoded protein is CSASDPRRSTDTQYF.

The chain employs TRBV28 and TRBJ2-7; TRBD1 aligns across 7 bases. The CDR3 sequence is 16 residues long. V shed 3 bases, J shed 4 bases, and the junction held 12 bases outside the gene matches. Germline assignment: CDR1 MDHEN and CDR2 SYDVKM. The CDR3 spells CASSFLGRGKGYEQYF. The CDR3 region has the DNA TGTGCCAGCAGTTTTCTAGGCAGGGGGAAAGGGTACGAGCAGTACTTC.

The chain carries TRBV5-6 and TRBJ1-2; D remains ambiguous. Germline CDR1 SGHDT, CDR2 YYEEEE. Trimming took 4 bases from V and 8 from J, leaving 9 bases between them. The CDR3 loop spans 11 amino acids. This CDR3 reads CASSVMGGYTF. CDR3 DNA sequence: TGTGCCAGCAGCGTCATGGGAGGCTACACCTTC.

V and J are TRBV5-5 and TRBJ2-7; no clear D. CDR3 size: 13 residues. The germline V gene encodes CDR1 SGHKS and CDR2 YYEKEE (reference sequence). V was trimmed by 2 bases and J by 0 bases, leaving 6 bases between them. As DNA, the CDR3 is TGTGCCAGCAGCTTAGCTCCCTCCTACGAGCAGTACTTC. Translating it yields CASSLAPSYEQYF.

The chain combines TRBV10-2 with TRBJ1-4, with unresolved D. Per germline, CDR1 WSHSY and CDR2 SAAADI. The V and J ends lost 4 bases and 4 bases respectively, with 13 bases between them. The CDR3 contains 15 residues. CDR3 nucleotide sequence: TGCGCCAGCAGTGTCGCGCCGACGGGTAATGAAAAACTGTTTTTT. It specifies CASSVAPTGNEKLFF.

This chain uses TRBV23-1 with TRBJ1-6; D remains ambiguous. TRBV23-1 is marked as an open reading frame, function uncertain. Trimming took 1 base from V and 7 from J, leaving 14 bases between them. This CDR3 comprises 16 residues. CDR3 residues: CASSQFERLWNSPLHF. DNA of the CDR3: TGCGCCAGCAGTCAATTTGAGCGGTTATGGAATTCACCCCTCCACTTT.